The next 6 T cell receptor beta chains were all read from a single sample in a study of T cell responses to AZD1222 COVID-19 vaccine. Libraries were prepared by immunoSEQ multiplex PCR; TCRdb keeps only in-frame clonotypes and omits some of them. The table has some 200,000 clones, roughly 90% seen once; the top ten hold 0.95% to 1%. The sample was peripheral blood, taken on day 0 of AZD1222 vaccination. These receptors were collected from an adult in good health.

This sequence joins TRBV9 and TRBJ2-1; the match to TRBD2 covers 8 bases. From germline, CDR1 is SGDLS and CDR2 YYNGEE. Trimming cost V 4 bases and J 1 base; bases outside gene matches: 7. This CDR3 comprises 16 residues. The CDR3 loop is CASSPRGLGSYNEQFF. CDR3 DNA: TGTGCCAGCAGCCCCCGGGGACTAGGGTCCTACAATGAGCAGTTCTTC.

V and J are TRBV27 and TRBJ2-7; 9 positions agree with TRBD1. CDR1 MNHEY and CDR2 SMNVEV come from the germline V gene (reference sequence). The CDR3 covers 14 residues. V was pared by 8 bases and J by 3 bases, with 8 bases of the junction left unmatched. The CDR3 spells CASRAGQGSYEQYF. The CDR3 DNA sequence: TGTGCCAGCCGGGCGGGACAGGGAAGCTACGAGCAGTACTTC.

The chain uses TRBV9 and TRBJ2-5; no clear D gene. Deletions cut 4 bases from V and 2 bases from J, with 9 bases between. The CDR3 is 13 amino acids. CDR1 is SGDLS, CDR2 YYNGEE, per germline. The CDR3: CASSPPVQETQYF. DNA of the CDR3: TGTGCCAGCAGCCCTCCAGTGCAAGAGACCCAGTACTTC.

This chain connects TRBV27 to TRBJ2-2; 9 bases line up with TRBD2. The germline CDR1 and CDR2 sequences are MNHEY and SMNVEV (reference sequence). The CDR3 runs 15 residues. The ends lost 4 bases at V and 5 bases at J; junction bases unmatched: 5. CDR3 nucleotide sequence: TGTGCCAGCAGTTCGATAGCGGGAGTTACCGGGGAGCTGTTTTTT. It encodes CASSSIAGVTGELFF.

This chain uses TRBV5-6 with TRBJ2-1; tentatively, D is TRBD1 (6 bases). There are 15 residues in the CDR3. V lost 4 bases and J lost 3, with 14 bases in between. Germline CDR1 is SGHDT and CDR2 is YYEEEE. Written as DNA, the CDR3 is TGTGCCAGCAGCCTCAGGGGATTCCTCTACAATGAGCAGTTCTTC. It yields the protein CASSLRGFLYNEQFF.

This rearrangement joins TRBV7-8 to TRBJ1-4, with a possible D match to TRBD1 (6 bases). CDR3 length: 15 amino acids. V lost 0 bases to trimming and J lost 4 bases, with 9 bases between them. Germline V CDR1 and CDR2: SGHVS, FQNEAQ. The CDR3 nucleotides are TGTGCCAGCAGCTTAGCATACAGGGATAATGAAAAACTGTTTTTT. It translates to CASSLAYRDNEKLFF. The entire variable domain, with the rest obtained from reference TRBV7-8 and TRBJ1-4, is as follows: GAGVSQSPRYKVAKRGQDVALRCDPISGHVSLFWYQQALGQGPEFLTYFQNEAQLDKSGLPSDRFFAERPEGSVSTLKIQRTQQEDSAVYLCASSLAYRDNEKLFFGSGTQLSVL.